This is a list of T cell receptor beta chains from one sample in a study of T cell responses to AZD1222 COVID-19 vaccine. Sequencing used immunoSEQ multiplex PCR; TCRdb keeps in-frame clones, though not all of them. The table records 85,000 to 100,000 clones, approximately 91% of them present only once. Sample: peripheral blood, taken on day 0 of AZD1222 vaccination. The source of these receptors is an adult in good health. The CDR3 runs from the conserved cysteine through the conserved F or W. The order of the fields is V gene, CDR3 length, clone size, J gene, D gene, CDR3 DNA, CDR3 protein. The D gene is left open where the match is weak. Only part of the rows carry a size: once, few, many, or a class if the clone is expanded.

v_gene: TRBV6-5; len: 11; abundance: NA; j_gene: TRBJ1-3; d_gene: NA; CDR3nt: TGTGCCACCCGACAGGGAAACACCATATATTTT; CDR3aa: CATRQGNTIYF
v_gene: TRBV5-1; len: 15; abundance: NA; j_gene: TRBJ1-4; d_gene: NA; CDR3nt: TGCGCCAGCAGTAGGGGAGCATCAACTAATGAAAAACTGTTTTTT; CDR3aa: CASSRGASTNEKLFF
v_gene: TRBV5-1; len: 16; abundance: NA; j_gene: TRBJ2-7; d_gene: NA; CDR3nt: TGCGCCAGCAGCTTGGCCGCGGGGCAGGAGTTCTACGAGCAGTACTTC; CDR3aa: CASSLAAGQEFYEQYF
v_gene: TRBV5-3; len: 14; abundance: NA; j_gene: TRBJ2-3; d_gene: TRBD1; CDR3nt: TGTGCCAGAAGCTTGGGGGACAGTCCAGATACGCAGTATTTT; CDR3aa: CARSLGDSPDTQYF
v_gene: TRBV4-3; len: 16; abundance: NA; j_gene: TRBJ1-2; d_gene: TRBD1; CDR3nt: TGCGCCAGCAGCCTCACACAGGGGGTTGGGGTCTATGGCTACACCTTC; CDR3aa: CASSLTQGVGVYGYTF
v_gene: TRBV4-1; len: 13; abundance: NA; j_gene: TRBJ1-2; d_gene: NA; CDR3nt: TGCGCCAGCAGCCAAGCGAGTGGCTATGGCTACACCTTC; CDR3aa: CASSQASGYGYTF
v_gene: TRBV10-3; len: 14; abundance: few; j_gene: TRBJ2-7; d_gene: TRBD1; CDR3nt: TGTGCCACAGAGGACAGGATAAGCTCCTACGAGCAGTACTTC; CDR3aa: CATEDRISSYEQYF
v_gene: TRBV7-2; len: 14; abundance: NA; j_gene: TRBJ1-5; d_gene: NA; CDR3nt: TGTGCCAGCAGCCAGAACAGGGCCCAACAGCCCCAGCATTTT; CDR3aa: CASSQNRAQQPQHF
v_gene: TRBV4-3; len: 16; abundance: NA; j_gene: TRBJ2-3; d_gene: NA; CDR3nt: TGCGCCAGCAGCCAAGGGCTCGGGGGCTCCGGAGATACGCAGTATTTT; CDR3aa: CASSQGLGGSGDTQYF
v_gene: TRBV29-1; len: 18; abundance: NA; j_gene: TRBJ2-1; d_gene: TRBD2; CDR3nt: TGCAGCGTTGAAGCTCACGCTAGCGGGGGGGCCCTTCGCAATGAGCAGTTCTTC; CDR3aa: CSVEAHASGGALRNEQFF